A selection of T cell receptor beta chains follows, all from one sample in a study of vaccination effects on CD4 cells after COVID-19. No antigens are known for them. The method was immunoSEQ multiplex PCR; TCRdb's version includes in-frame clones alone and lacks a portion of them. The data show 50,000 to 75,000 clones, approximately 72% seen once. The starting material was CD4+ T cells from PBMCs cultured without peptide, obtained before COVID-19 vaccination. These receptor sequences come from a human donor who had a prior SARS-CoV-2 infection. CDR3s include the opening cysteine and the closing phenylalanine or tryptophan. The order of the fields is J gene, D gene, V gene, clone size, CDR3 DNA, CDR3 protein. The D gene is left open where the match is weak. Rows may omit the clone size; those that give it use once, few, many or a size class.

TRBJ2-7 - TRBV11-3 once TGTGCCAGCAGCTTAGGTTGGGACTACGAGCAGTACTTC CASSLGWDYEQYF
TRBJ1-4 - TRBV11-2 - TGTGCCAGCAGCTCGCCGAAGGGGTACGGAAAACTGTTTTTT CASSSPKGYGKLFF
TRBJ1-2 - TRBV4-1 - TGCGCCAGCAGCTCGGACGGATACTATGGCTACACCTTC CASSSDGYYGYTF
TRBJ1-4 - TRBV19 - TGTGCCAGTAGTCTGACAGCTCTGTGGGAAAAACTGTTTTTT CASSLTALWEKLFF
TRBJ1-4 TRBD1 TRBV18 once TGTGCCAGCTTCCGGGACAGGGGGGAAAAACTGTTTTTT CASFRDRGEKLFF
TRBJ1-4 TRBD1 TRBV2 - TGTGCCAGCAGTGATCTCAGGGGGCGGATTTCTGAAAAACTGTTTTTT CASSDLRGRISEKLFF
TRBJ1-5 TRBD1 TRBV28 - TGTGCCAGCCCCCCCCCGGGACAGGGTAATCAGCCCCAGCATTTT CASPPPGQGNQPQHF
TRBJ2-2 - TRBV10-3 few TGTGCCATCAGTGATTATGTGTATGGCGGGAACACCGGGGAGCTGTTTTTT CAISDYVYGGNTGELFF
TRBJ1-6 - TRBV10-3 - TGTGCCATCAGTGTGGACTTGAACGGTTCACCCCTCCACTTT CAISVDLNGSPLHF
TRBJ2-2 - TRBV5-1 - TGCGCCAGCAGCGCGAGTGTATCCGGGGAGCTGTTTTTT CASSASVSGELFF
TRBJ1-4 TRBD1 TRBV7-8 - TGTGCCAGCAGCTTCGGAGGACAGGGAGGTGAAAAACTGTTTTTT CASSFGGQGGEKLFF
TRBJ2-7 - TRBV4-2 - TGTGCCAGCAGCCACCTCCGACGGGACCACATCGCCTCCGAGCAGTACTTC CASSHLRRDHIASEQYF
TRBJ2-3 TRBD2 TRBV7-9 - TGTGCCAGCAGCTCGGGGGGGGGACCTAGCACAGATACGCAGTATTTT CASSSGGGPSTDTQYF
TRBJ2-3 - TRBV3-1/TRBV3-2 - TGTGCCAGCAGCACCATGGGTTCCGGGACCTATACGCAGTATTTT CASSTMGSGTYTQYF
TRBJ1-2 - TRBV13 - TGTGCCAGCAGCTTGACCAACTATGGCTACACCTTC CASSLTNYGYTF
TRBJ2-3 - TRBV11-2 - TGTGCCAGCAGCCACTTAGGTACGAGCACAGATACGCAGTATTTT CASSHLGTSTDTQYF
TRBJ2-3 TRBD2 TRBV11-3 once TGTGCCAGCAGCACTAGCGGGACCGATACGCAGTATTTT CASSTSGTDTQYF
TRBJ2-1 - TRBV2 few TGTGCCAGCAGTGAAGCTGTGGGAACGAACAATGAGCAGTTCTTC CASSEAVGTNNEQFF
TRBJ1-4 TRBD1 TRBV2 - TGTGCCAGCAGGGAAGGACAGGGCCCGGGGAGGATGGCTTTT CASREGQGPGRMAF
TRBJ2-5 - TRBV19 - TGTGCCAGTAGTCCCGAGGGAGGAGACACAGAGACCCAGTACTTC CASSPEGGDTETQYF
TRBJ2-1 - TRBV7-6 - TGTGCCAGCTCCAGGGGGAGCGGGGTATACAATGAGCAGTTCTTC CASSRGSGVYNEQFF
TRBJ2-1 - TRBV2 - TGTGCCAGCAGTGGTGGAGTGGGTGGGGAGCAGTTCTTC CASSGGVGGEQFF
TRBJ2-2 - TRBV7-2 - TGTGCCAGCAGCTTCGGGACGAGGAACACCGGGGAGCTGTTTTTT CASSFGTRNTGELFF
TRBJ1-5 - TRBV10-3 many TGTGCCATCGGCTCGGATAGCAATCAGCCCCAGCATTTT CAIGSDSNQPQHF
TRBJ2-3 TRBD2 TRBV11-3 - TGTGCCAGCAGGGCCACTAGCGGCTTCACAGATACGCAGTATTTT CASRATSGFTDTQYF
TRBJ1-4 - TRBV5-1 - TGCGCCAGCAGCCCCACTGCGGGAGGTGAAAAACTGTTTTTT CASSPTAGGEKLFF
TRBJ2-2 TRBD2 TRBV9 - TGTGCCAGCAGCCAAACTAGCGGGGTCACCGGGGAGCTGTTTTTT CASSQTSGVTGELFF
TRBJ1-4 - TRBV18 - TGTGCCAGCTCACCACCTAGCCAGGCGGATGAAAAACTGTTTTTT CASSPPSQADEKLFF
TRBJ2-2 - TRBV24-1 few TGTGCCACCAGTGATTTGTTAGCAACTCGCGGGGAGCTGTTTTTT CATSDLLATRGELFF
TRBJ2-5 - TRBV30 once TGTGCCTGGAGTGTCACTTGGGGGGCCCAGGGGGCCCAGTACTTC CAWSVTWGAQGAQYF
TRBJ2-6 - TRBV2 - TGTGCCAGCAGCGTGGAGGGAGCTGGGGCCAACGTCCTGACTTTC CASSVEGAGANVLTF
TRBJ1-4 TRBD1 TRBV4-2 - TGTGCCAGCAGCCAAGCCGGGACAGGGAATGAAAAACTGTTTTTT CASSQAGTGNEKLFF